This paragraph covers one T cell receptor beta chain sequence. This CDR3 has 12 amino acids. V was cut by 4 bases and J by 4 bases, with 7 bases left in between. The V gene's germline CDR1 is SQVTM and CDR2 ANQGSEA. Sequencing used immunoSEQ multiplex PCR; TCRdb keeps in-frame clones, though not all of them. The sample consists of 15,000 to 20,000 clones, 80% to 90% of them appearing once. This entry is derived from a study of T cell clones after liver transplantation. The rearrangement links TRBV29-1 to TRBJ2-2; D is possibly TRBD1 (6 bases). This TCR came from a human patient who received a liver transplant. Some T cells may be supplied by the graft donor. The sequencing here drew on CD8+ T cells from blood, taken around 45 months after liver transplant. CDR3 amino acids: CSVARGTGELFF. Here the CDR3 DNA reads TGCAGCGTTGCCAGGGGCACCGGGGAGCTGTTTTTT.